This T cell receptor beta chain was identified in a study of vaccination and CD4 T cells after COVID-19. Looking at the study overall: Post-COVID samples had a sampling time that fell a median around 100 days after diagnosis (range 35 to 161).

The sample's treatment: approximately nine-day PBMC culture with coronavirus spike peptide pools or control peptides (ViraFEST assay). Oncomine TCR Beta short-read sequencing was applied to DNA from cultured CD4+ T cells. TCRdb processed the PCR reads anew with MiXCR; each CDR3 protein has one entry. Here the sample spans about 13,000 distinct CDR3 sequences, around two fifths being singletons. A few counts support this clonotype. Antigen unknown. This CDR3 comprises 19 residues. Losses at the gene ends were 1 base for V and 6 bases for J; bases not matched to a gene: 20. The germline gives CDR1 SGHVS, CDR2 FQNEAQ.

This TCR was recovered from a human donor who had recovered from COVID-19. The chain uses TRBV7-8 and TRBJ1-2; 7 bases align to TRBD1. What was sequenced was CD4+ T cells from blood, cultured in vitro. The CDR3 bases are TGTGCCAGCAGCTTAGAGGCTCCGGGACAGAGCTTGAGAAGCGATGGCTACACCTTC. Amino acids: CASSLEAPGQSLRSDGYTF.